The rows below give T cell receptor beta chains drawn from one sample of a study of blood T cell repertoires in COVID-19. Sequenced by immunoSEQ multiplex PCR; TCRdb stores in-frame clones only, minus some. The sample lists roughly 260,000 clones, approximately 86% occurring once. Sequenced material: peripheral blood. The receptors stem from a woman aged 18-29 years with acute or convalescent COVID-19. Each CDR3 is given with its conserved first and last residue. The order of the fields is clone size, V gene, J gene, D gene, CDR3 protein, CDR3 DNA. D genes are given only for firm matches. The size field is filled for only some rows; it gives once, few, many or a size class.

clone_size: .; v_call: TRBV27; j_call: TRBJ2-1; d_call: TRBD1; cdr3_aa: CASSLLGQVYNEQFF; cdr3_nt: TGTGCCAGCAGTTTATTGGGACAGGTTTACAATGAGCAGTTCTTC
clone_size: .; v_call: TRBV7-9; j_call: TRBJ1-2; d_call: TRBD1; cdr3_aa: CASSQGQGFDYGYTF; cdr3_nt: TGTGCCAGCAGCCAGGGACAGGGTTTTGACTATGGCTACACCTTC
clone_size: few; v_call: TRBV7-2; j_call: TRBJ2-5; d_call: .; cdr3_aa: CASSSQGGETQYF; cdr3_nt: TGTGCCAGCAGCTCACAGGGCGGGGAGACCCAGTACTTC
clone_size: .; v_call: TRBV19; j_call: TRBJ1-5; d_call: .; cdr3_aa: CASALVASGSGNQPQHF; cdr3_nt: TGTGCCAGTGCCCTAGTAGCGTCTGGGAGCGGCAATCAGCCCCAGCATTTT
clone_size: .; v_call: TRBV3-1/TRBV3-2; j_call: TRBJ1-2; d_call: .; cdr3_aa: CASSQDFQGPAGYTF; cdr3_nt: TGTGCCAGCAGCCAAGATTTCCAGGGGCCTGCCGGCTACACCTTC
clone_size: .; v_call: TRBV19; j_call: TRBJ2-7; d_call: .; cdr3_aa: CASSTPNERQYF; cdr3_nt: TGTGCCAGTAGTACGCCCAATGAGAGGCAGTACTTC
clone_size: .; v_call: TRBV9; j_call: TRBJ2-7; d_call: .; cdr3_aa: CASSVGNTYEQYF; cdr3_nt: TGTGCCAGCAGCGTAGGAAACACCTACGAGCAGTACTTC
clone_size: .; v_call: TRBV18; j_call: TRBJ2-7; d_call: TRBD1; cdr3_aa: CASSPIPGTGVYEQYF; cdr3_nt: TGTGCCAGCTCACCAATTCCCGGGACAGGGGTTTACGAGCAGTACTTC
clone_size: .; v_call: TRBV11-2; j_call: TRBJ2-7; d_call: TRBD1; cdr3_aa: CASSLGTGPIYEQYF; cdr3_nt: TGTGCCAGCAGCTTGGGGACAGGCCCTATCTACGAGCAGTACTTC
clone_size: .; v_call: TRBV24-1; j_call: TRBJ1-2; d_call: TRBD1; cdr3_aa: CATSGSGQGGGYTF; cdr3_nt: TGTGCCACCAGTGGCTCCGGACAGGGAGGGGGCTACACCTTC
clone_size: .; v_call: TRBV19; j_call: TRBJ1-1; d_call: .; cdr3_aa: CASSRTVNTEAFF; cdr3_nt: TGTGCCAGTAGTCGGACAGTGAACACTGAAGCTTTCTTT
clone_size: .; v_call: TRBV18; j_call: TRBJ2-2; d_call: TRBD2; cdr3_aa: CASSRLAGGSFSGELFF; cdr3_nt: TGTGCCAGCTCACGACTAGCGGGAGGGTCTTTCTCCGGGGAGCTGTTTTTT
clone_size: .; v_call: TRBV7-6; j_call: TRBJ2-5; d_call: .; cdr3_aa: CASSSSGWEETQYF; cdr3_nt: TGTGCCAGCAGCTCATCAGGGTGGGAAGAGACCCAGTACTTC
clone_size: .; v_call: TRBV10-3; j_call: TRBJ1-1; d_call: .; cdr3_aa: CAISDSGQINTEAFF; cdr3_nt: TGTGCCATCAGTGATAGCGGGCAGATAAACACTGAAGCTTTCTTT
clone_size: .; v_call: TRBV4-2; j_call: TRBJ2-5; d_call: TRBD2; cdr3_aa: CASSTGTSGSQETQYF; cdr3_nt: TGTGCCAGCTCCACCGGGACTAGCGGGAGCCAAGAGACCCAGTACTTC
clone_size: .; v_call: TRBV5-6; j_call: TRBJ2-1; d_call: .; cdr3_aa: CASSLVIEANEQFF; cdr3_nt: TGTGCCAGCAGCTTGGTTATCGAGGCCAATGAGCAGTTCTTC
clone_size: medium-sized; v_call: TRBV5-6; j_call: TRBJ2-1; d_call: .; cdr3_aa: CASSLTPWAGPNNEQFF; cdr3_nt: TGTGCCAGCAGCTTAACCCCTTGGGCGGGGCCCAACAATGAGCAGTTCTTC
clone_size: .; v_call: TRBV6-5; j_call: TRBJ2-7; d_call: TRBD2; cdr3_aa: CASRRGGGYSYEQYF; cdr3_nt: TGTGCCAGCAGGCGGGGGGGCGGGTACTCCTACGAGCAGTACTTC
clone_size: .; v_call: TRBV11-2; j_call: TRBJ2-7; d_call: .; cdr3_aa: CASSGQGGKSSYEQYF; cdr3_nt: TGTGCCAGCAGCGGCCAGGGGGGCAAGAGCTCCTACGAGCAGTACTTC
clone_size: .; v_call: TRBV6-2/TRBV6-3; j_call: TRBJ1-5; d_call: TRBD1; cdr3_aa: CASSHRDRGRSQPQHF; cdr3_nt: TGTGCCAGCAGCCACCGGGACAGGGGGCGAAGTCAGCCCCAGCATTTT
clone_size: .; v_call: TRBV11-2; j_call: TRBJ2-7; d_call: .; cdr3_aa: CASSPPRGNYEQYF; cdr3_nt: TGTGCCAGCAGCCCCCCGCGGGGTAACTACGAGCAGTACTTC
clone_size: .; v_call: TRBV2; j_call: TRBJ1-2; d_call: TRBD1; cdr3_aa: CASAPTGNYGYTF; cdr3_nt: TGTGCCAGCGCCCCGACAGGGAACTATGGCTACACCTTC
clone_size: once; v_call: TRBV28; j_call: TRBJ1-2; d_call: .; cdr3_aa: CASSLGGRWNYGYTF; cdr3_nt: TGTGCCAGCAGTTTAGGAGGCAGATGGAACTATGGCTACACCTTC
clone_size: few; v_call: TRBV30; j_call: TRBJ2-3; d_call: TRBD2; cdr3_aa: CAWRGGGSTDTQYF; cdr3_nt: TGTGCCTGGAGGGGCGGGGGGAGCACAGATACGCAGTATTTT
clone_size: .; v_call: TRBV5-5; j_call: TRBJ2-1; d_call: .; cdr3_aa: CASSFEYNEQFF; cdr3_nt: TGTGCCAGCAGCTTCGAGTACAATGAGCAGTTCTTC
clone_size: .; v_call: TRBV5-1; j_call: TRBJ1-1; d_call: .; cdr3_aa: CASSLGGTSQITEAFF; cdr3_nt: TGCGCCAGCAGCTTGGGAGGGACATCCCAGATCACTGAAGCTTTCTTT
clone_size: .; v_call: TRBV6-2/TRBV6-3; j_call: TRBJ2-3; d_call: TRBD1; cdr3_aa: CASSATGTGFTDTQYF; cdr3_nt: TGTGCCAGCAGTGCGACCGGGACAGGGTTCACAGATACGCAGTATTTT
clone_size: .; v_call: TRBV7-3; j_call: TRBJ2-5; d_call: .; cdr3_aa: CASSAVGQETQYF; cdr3_nt: TGTGCCAGCAGCGCGGTCGGCCAGGAGACCCAGTACTTC
clone_size: .; v_call: TRBV11-2; j_call: TRBJ1-1; d_call: .; cdr3_aa: CASSFAGQPEAFF; cdr3_nt: TGTGCCAGCAGCTTCGCTGGACAACCCGAAGCTTTCTTT
clone_size: .; v_call: TRBV4-1; j_call: TRBJ2-7; d_call: TRBD1; cdr3_aa: CASSQGGGTGDEQYF; cdr3_nt: TGCGCCAGCAGCCAAGGAGGAGGGACAGGGGACGAGCAGTACTTC
clone_size: .; v_call: TRBV5-1; j_call: TRBJ2-2; d_call: .; cdr3_aa: CASSLGLAGAGELFF; cdr3_nt: TGCGCCAGCAGCTTGGGGCTAGCTGGGGCCGGGGAGCTGTTTTTT
clone_size: .; v_call: TRBV7-9; j_call: TRBJ2-7; d_call: TRBD1; cdr3_aa: CASSFGGQGEVYEQYF; cdr3_nt: TGTGCCAGCAGCTTTGGGGGACAGGGTGAGGTCTACGAGCAGTACTTC
clone_size: .; v_call: TRBV7-3; j_call: TRBJ1-2; d_call: TRBD1; cdr3_aa: CASSYRDRDGYTF; cdr3_nt: TGTGCCAGCAGCTACCGGGACAGGGATGGCTACACCTTC
clone_size: .; v_call: TRBV21-1; j_call: TRBJ1-2; d_call: .; cdr3_aa: CASSPQQSPNYGYTF; cdr3_nt: TGTGCCAGCAGCCCCCAACAATCCCCTAACTATGGCTACACCTTC
clone_size: .; v_call: TRBV3-1/TRBV3-2; j_call: TRBJ1-5; d_call: TRBD1; cdr3_aa: CASSPRTGGGNQPQHF; cdr3_nt: TGTGCCAGCAGCCCGCGGACAGGGGGTGGCAATCAGCCCCAGCATTTT
clone_size: .; v_call: TRBV3-1/TRBV3-2; j_call: TRBJ2-1; d_call: .; cdr3_aa: CASSRGQYEQFF; cdr3_nt: TGTGCCAGCAGTCGCGGACAGTATGAGCAGTTCTTC
clone_size: .; v_call: TRBV30; j_call: TRBJ1-6; d_call: .; cdr3_aa: CAWSLVIVAGGIRNSPLHF; cdr3_nt: TGTGCCTGGAGTTTGGTGATTGTCGCGGGTGGGATTCGTAATTCACCCCTCCACTTT
clone_size: few; v_call: TRBV27; j_call: TRBJ1-1; d_call: TRBD1; cdr3_aa: CASRQGWLSEAFF; cdr3_nt: TGTGCCAGCAGACAGGGGTGGCTCTCTGAAGCTTTCTTT
clone_size: .; v_call: TRBV27; j_call: TRBJ2-7; d_call: .; cdr3_aa: CASSPIQGSYEQYF; cdr3_nt: TGTGCCAGCAGTCCCATTCAGGGCTCCTACGAGCAGTACTTC
clone_size: .; v_call: TRBV10-3; j_call: TRBJ1-3; d_call: .; cdr3_aa: CAIARGIRGNTIYF; cdr3_nt: TGTGCCATCGCAAGGGGAATAAGGGGAAACACCATATATTTT
clone_size: .; v_call: TRBV12-3/TRBV12-4; j_call: TRBJ1-5; d_call: .; cdr3_aa: CASTSVSNQPQHF; cdr3_nt: TGTGCCAGCACCTCGGTTAGCAATCAGCCCCAGCATTTT
clone_size: few; v_call: TRBV20-1; j_call: TRBJ1-4; d_call: .; cdr3_aa: CSARDREKLFF; cdr3_nt: TGCAGTGCTAGAGATAGAGAAAAACTGTTTTTT
clone_size: .; v_call: TRBV5-1; j_call: TRBJ1-1; d_call: .; cdr3_aa: CASSLVGQITEAFF; cdr3_nt: TGCGCCAGCAGCTTGGTAGGACAAATCACTGAAGCTTTCTTT
clone_size: .; v_call: TRBV19; j_call: TRBJ1-2; d_call: TRBD1; cdr3_aa: CASSIGRQGWSGYTF; cdr3_nt: TGTGCCAGTAGTATAGGGCGACAGGGTTGGTCTGGCTACACCTTC
clone_size: .; v_call: TRBV4-3; j_call: TRBJ2-2; d_call: TRBD2; cdr3_aa: CASSSLAGGTNTGELFF; cdr3_nt: TGCGCCAGCAGCTCCCTAGCGGGCGGAACGAACACCGGGGAGCTGTTTTTT
clone_size: .; v_call: TRBV5-4; j_call: TRBJ1-2; d_call: TRBD1; cdr3_aa: CASSLGDRAMGGYTF; cdr3_nt: TGTGCCAGCAGCTTGGGGGACAGGGCTATGGGCGGCTACACCTTC
clone_size: .; v_call: TRBV19; j_call: TRBJ2-1; d_call: TRBD1; cdr3_aa: CASTSQGISYNEQFF; cdr3_nt: TGTGCCAGTACCTCACAGGGGATTTCCTACAATGAGCAGTTCTTC
clone_size: .; v_call: TRBV5-6; j_call: TRBJ2-7; d_call: .; cdr3_aa: CASSLGLGFYEQYF; cdr3_nt: TGTGCCAGCAGCTTGGGTCTCGGGTTCTACGAGCAGTACTTC
clone_size: .; v_call: TRBV5-1; j_call: TRBJ1-6; d_call: TRBD1; cdr3_aa: CASSVTGEDSPLHF; cdr3_nt: TGCGCCAGCAGCGTGACAGGGGAGGATTCACCCCTCCACTTT
clone_size: .; v_call: TRBV7-3; j_call: TRBJ2-1; d_call: TRBD2; cdr3_aa: CASSFARTSVDEQFF; cdr3_nt: TGTGCCAGCAGCTTTGCAAGGACTAGTGTGGATGAGCAGTTCTTC
clone_size: .; v_call: TRBV5-1; j_call: TRBJ2-5; d_call: .; cdr3_aa: CASSLARDKKETQYF; cdr3_nt: TGCGCCAGCAGCTTGGCCAGGGATAAGAAAGAGACCCAGTACTTC
clone_size: .; v_call: TRBV9; j_call: TRBJ1-1; d_call: TRBD1; cdr3_aa: CASSPRTGGTEAFF; cdr3_nt: TGTGCCAGCAGCCCACGGACAGGGGGCACTGAAGCTTTCTTT
clone_size: .; v_call: TRBV6-1; j_call: TRBJ2-7; d_call: TRBD1; cdr3_aa: CASSDTGGIPSYEQYF; cdr3_nt: TGTGCCAGCAGTGACACAGGGGGCATCCCCTCCTACGAGCAGTACTTC
clone_size: .; v_call: TRBV27; j_call: TRBJ1-2; d_call: .; cdr3_aa: CASRNTGTRYGYTF; cdr3_nt: TGTGCCAGCAGGAACACCGGGACACGCTATGGCTACACCTTC
clone_size: .; v_call: TRBV28; j_call: TRBJ1-4; d_call: TRBD1; cdr3_aa: CASSSDREANEKLFF; cdr3_nt: TGTGCCAGCAGTTCAGACAGGGAGGCTAATGAAAAACTGTTTTTT
clone_size: .; v_call: TRBV5-1; j_call: TRBJ2-1; d_call: .; cdr3_aa: CASRSQETFNEQFF; cdr3_nt: TGCGCCAGCAGGTCACAGGAAACCTTCAATGAGCAGTTCTTC
clone_size: .; v_call: TRBV11-2; j_call: TRBJ2-5; d_call: .; cdr3_aa: CASSLADTRGGQYF; cdr3_nt: TGTGCCAGCAGCTTGGCAGACACGCGTGGTGGCCAGTACTTC
clone_size: .; v_call: TRBV9; j_call: TRBJ2-2; d_call: TRBD2; cdr3_aa: CASSVVPTGTSGGNTGELFF; cdr3_nt: TGTGCCAGCAGCGTAGTCCCAACCGGGACTAGCGGGGGGAACACCGGGGAGCTGTTTTTT
clone_size: .; v_call: TRBV29-1; j_call: TRBJ1-2; d_call: .; cdr3_aa: CSVFVQGFNYGYTF; cdr3_nt: TGCAGCGTTTTCGTACAGGGCTTTAACTATGGCTACACCTTC